Below are 10 T cell receptor beta chains sequenced from a single sample in a study of graft-versus-host responses after intestinal transplantation. The table came from immunoSEQ multiplex PCR; TCRdb's copy has only in-frame clones and leaves some out. Of fewer than 110,000 clones in the sample, roughly 93% were seen once. Their antigen targets remain unknown. Sequenced here: unstimulated CD8+ T cells sorted from spleen or lymph node cells, sampled before intestinal transplant. The source is a human donor who received an intestinal transplant.

J is TRBJ1-2 and V is TRBV13; D is undetermined. This CDR3 spans 14 amino acids. V shed 0 bases and J shed 4 bases, with 9 bases lying between them. Germline CDR1 reads PRHDT; CDR2 reads FYEKMQ (reference sequence). The CDR3 bases are TGTGCCAGCAGCTTAGGCGCGGGAGTCTATGGCTACACCTTC. Protein sequence: CASSLGAGVYGYTF.

The chain couples TRBV27 to TRBJ2-7, with TRBD2 identical over 8 bases. J was trimmed by 2 bases and V by 0 bases; bases with no gene match: 6. Germline CDR1 MNHEY, CDR2 SMNVEV (reference sequence). CDR3 length equals 16 residues. This chain's CDR3 is CASSLSGRGAAYEQYF. CDR3 DNA sequence: TGTGCCAGCAGTTTATCGGGGCGGGGGGCAGCCTACGAGCAGTACTTC.

V and J are TRBV9 and TRBJ2-4; possibly TRBD2 for D (5 bases). CDR3 length equals 13 residues. CDR1 is SGDLS, CDR2 YYNGEE, per germline. Between the trimmed V and J ends, which lost 3 bases and 6 bases, there was a span of 10 bases. The DNA of the CDR3 is TGTGCCAGCAGCGCCTCCCGGGGAAACATTCAGTACTTC. Amino acid sequence: CASSASRGNIQYF.

The chain links TRBV15 to TRBJ2-7; D gene unclear. The CDR3 spans 13 residues. Between the trimmed V and J ends, which lost 3 bases and 0 bases, there was a span of 6 bases. Germline values: CDR1 LNHNV, CDR2 YYDKDF (reference sequence). CDR3 DNA: TGTGCCACCAGCAGGGGCAGCTCCTACGAGCAGTACTTC. It codes for CATSRGSSYEQYF. The full variable domain, in which reference TRBV15 and TRBJ2-7 provide the parts outside the CDR3, is DAMVIQNPRYQVTQFGKPVTLSCSQTLNHNVMYWYQQKSSQAPKLLFHYYDKDFNNEADTPDNFQSRRPNTSFCFLDIRSPGLGDTAMYLCATSRGSSYEQYFGPGTRLTVT.

This clone has a single count. The V gene is TRBV27, the J gene TRBJ1-2, with 7 bases matching TRBD1. The length of the CDR3 is 15 residues. The V and J ends lost 3 bases and 8 bases, in that order; junction bases with no gene match: 12. From germline, CDR1 is MNHEY and CDR2 SMNVEV (reference sequence). The CDR3 spells CASSLVGQGVGGYTF. Written as DNA, the CDR3 is TGTGCCAGCAGTTTGGTCGGGCAGGGGGTAGGAGGCTACACCTTC.

V and J are TRBV10-3 and TRBJ1-2; D is ambiguous. CDR3 length: 13 residues. Trimming took 2 bases from V and 3 from J, leaving 7 bases between them. The V gene's germline CDR1 is ENHRY and CDR2 SYGVKD. Here the CDR3 DNA reads TGTGCCATCAGTGAGCCACGGTACTATGGCTACACCTTC. Translation gives CAISEPRYYGYTF.

This sequence joins TRBV27 and TRBJ1-1; D is unresolved. CDR1 is MNHEY and CDR2 is SMNVEV in the germline V gene (reference sequence). The CDR3 consists of 14 residues. V dropped 4 bases and J dropped 5 bases, with 14 bases sitting between them. CDR3 region: CASSSSMVGTEAFF. DNA of the CDR3: TGTGCCAGCAGTTCGTCAATGGTGGGGACTGAAGCTTTCTTT.

The V call is TRBV6-4, the J call TRBJ2-1, with a weak D call TRBD2 (6 bases). Per the germline V gene, CDR1 is MRHNA and CDR2 is SNTAGT. There are 15 residues in the CDR3. V was shortened by 2 bases and J by 8 bases, with 16 bases between the two germline ends. CDR3 protein: CASSDIGGGSDEQFF. The CDR3 nucleotides read TGTGCCAGCAGTGACATCGGTGGAGGGTCGGATGAGCAGTTCTTC.

J is TRBJ2-1 and V is TRBV15; 9 bases map to TRBD1. The CDR3 has 14 residues. The junction had 7 bases not matched to a gene; V was cut back by 8 bases and J by 5 bases. Per germline, CDR1 LNHNV and CDR2 YYDKDF (reference sequence). The chain's CDR3 is CATSGTGRNNEQFF. In nucleotides, the CDR3 is TGTGCCACCTCCGGGACAGGGAGGAACAATGAGCAGTTCTTC.

The rearrangement uses TRBV6-1 and TRBJ2-7; 8 bases line up with TRBD2. Germline CDR1 and CDR2: MNHNS and SASEGT. The CDR3 length is 15 residues. The V gene end was trimmed by 6 bases and the J gene end by 2 bases; junction bases not matched to a gene: 9. CDR3 in DNA: TGTGCCAGCAGCAGTAATAGCGGGGAGGCCTACGAGCAGTACTTC. Its translation: CASSSNSGEAYEQYF.